The 8 T cell receptor beta chains presented below share a single source sample, sequenced in a study of early T cells in non-severe SARS-CoV-2 infection. TCRdb recomputed calls from the 5' RACE reads with MiXCR, one row per CDR3 protein. The sample has around 26,000 distinct CDR3 sequences; 4.4% are singletons. Sequenced: whole blood. Every receptor here comes from an adult who was a healthcare worker with PCR-confirmed SARS-CoV-2 infection or an uninfected control (not recorded which).

Many counts were recorded for this clonotype. The rearrangement uses TRBV30 and TRBJ1-5, with a tentative D call TRBD1 (5 bases). Germline loops: CDR1 GTSNPN, CDR2 SVGIG (reference sequence). CDR3 length: 16 residues. V lost 2 bases, J lost 2 bases, and 16 bases lay in between. The CDR3 DNA reads as TGTGCCTGGAGTACGGGGACTGCGTTGGGCAATCAGCCCCAGCATTTT. Translating gives CAWSTGTALGNQPQHF.

There are a few counts of this clonotype. This chain joins TRBV10-1 and TRBJ2-3; TRBD1 agrees at 9 bases. CDR3 length: 18 residues. Germline V gene data show CDR1 as WNHNN and CDR2 as SYGVQD (reference sequence). V lost 0 bases and J lost 2; bases outside the gene matches: 9. The CDR3 DNA reads as TGCGCCAGCAGTGAGTCGACTCATACAGGGGGCTCCACAGATACGCAGTATTTT. As protein: CASSESTHTGGSTDTQYF.

This clonotype was recorded many times. The V gene is TRBV7-2, the J gene TRBJ2-3, with 8 positions matching TRBD1. Germline V CDR1 and CDR2: SGHTA, FQGNSA. The J segment lost 3 bases and the V segment lost 2 bases, leaving 1 base of the junction unmatched. The CDR3 consists of 14 residues. The CDR3 here is CASSLTGGTDTQYF. In DNA, the CDR3 is TGTGCCAGCAGCTTAACAGGGGGGACAGATACGCAGTATTTT. Complete variable domain (other parts from reference TRBV7-2 and TRBJ2-3): GAGVSQSPSNKVTEKGKDVELRCDPISGHTALYWYRQSLGQGLEFLIYFQGNSAPDKSGLPSDRFSAERTGGSVSTLTIQRTQQEDSAVYLCASSLTGGTDTQYFGPGTRLTVL.

Many counts were recorded for this clonotype. V usage is TRBV7-7 and J usage is TRBJ2-1, with TRBD2 identical over 8 bases. The CDR3 spans 15 residues. Per the germline V gene, CDR1 is SSHAT and CDR2 is FNYEAQ (reference sequence). The V segment lost 5 bases and the J segment 4 bases; nucleotides outside the gene matches: 7. The CDR3 region is CASSPGLVGYNEQFF. The CDR3, as DNA: TGTGCCAGCAGCCCGGGACTAGTTGGGTACAATGAGCAGTTCTTC.

In its sample, this clonotype was seen many times. The chain links TRBV10-3 to TRBJ2-3; D is ambiguous. Looked up from germline, CDR1 is ENHRY and CDR2 is SYGVKD. The CDR3 runs to 15 residues. The V end was cut by 2 bases, the J end by 0 bases, with 9 bases between. Here the CDR3 reads CAISEMAPSTDTQYF. CDR3 sequence (DNA): TGTGCCATCAGTGAGATGGCCCCTAGCACAGATACGCAGTATTTT.

This clonotype was counted many times. This chain uses TRBV5-5 with TRBJ2-1; 7 bases match TRBD1. This CDR3 region has 17 residues. V was clipped by 0 bases and J by 0 bases; unmatched bases: 6. Germline-derived CDR1 and CDR2 are SGHKS and YYEKEE (reference sequence). This chain's CDR3 is CASSLVWGQSSYNEQFF. As DNA, the CDR3 is TGTGCCAGCAGCTTGGTTTGGGGACAGAGCTCCTACAATGAGCAGTTCTTC.

This clonotype ranks as medium-sized. The rearrangement joins TRBV9 to TRBJ2-5, with TRBD2 identical over 7 bases. This CDR3 region has 13 residues. The ends lost 9 bases at V and 6 bases at J; junction bases unmatched: 11. Per the germline V gene, CDR1 is SGDLS and CDR2 is YYNGEE. CDR3 sequence (DNA): TGTGCCAACGGATTTGAGCGGGGACAGACCCAGTACTTC. Translating gives CANGFERGQTQYF. Complete variable domain (other parts from reference TRBV9 and TRBJ2-5): DSGVTQTPKHLITATGQRVTLRCSPRSGDLSVYWYQQSLDQGLQFLIQYYNGEERAKGNILERFSAQQFPDLHSELNLSSLELGDSALYFCANGFERGQTQYFGPGTRLLVL.

This clonotype was observed many times. This chain joins TRBV30 and TRBJ2-5; D is possibly TRBD1 (5 bases). The V gene lost 4 bases and the J gene lost 5 bases, with 14 bases spanning the gap. Germline V gives CDR1 GTSNPN, CDR2 SVGIG (reference sequence). CDR3 length equals 13 residues. CDR3 protein: CAWKGWAGETQYF. The CDR3 DNA is TGTGCCTGGAAAGGGTGGGCAGGGGAGACCCAGTACTTC.